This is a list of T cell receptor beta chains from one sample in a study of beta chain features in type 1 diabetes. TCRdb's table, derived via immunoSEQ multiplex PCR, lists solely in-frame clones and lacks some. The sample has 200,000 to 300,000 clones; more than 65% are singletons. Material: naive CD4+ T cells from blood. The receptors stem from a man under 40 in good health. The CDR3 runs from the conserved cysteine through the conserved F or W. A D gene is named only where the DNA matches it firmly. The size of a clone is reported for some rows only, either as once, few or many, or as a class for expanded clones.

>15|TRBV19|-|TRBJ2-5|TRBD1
TGTGCCAGTAGTATTGAGGACAGGGCCCAAGAGACCCAGTACTTC
CASSIEDRAQETQYF
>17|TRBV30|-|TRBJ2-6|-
TGTGCCTGGAGTCGACTGGACGGTACCTCTGGGGCCAACGTCCTGACTTTC
CAWSRLDGTSGANVLTF
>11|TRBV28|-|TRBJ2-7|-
TGTGCCAGCAGGGGTTTCTACGAGCAGTACTTC
CASRGFYEQYF
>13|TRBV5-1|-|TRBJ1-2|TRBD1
TGCGCCAGCAGCTTAGGGGGCACAAGTGGCTACACCTTC
CASSLGGTSGYTF
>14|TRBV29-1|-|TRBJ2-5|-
TGCAGCGCCAAAGGGACTGGGGCCGGGGTGACCCAGTACTTC
CSAKGTGAGVTQYF
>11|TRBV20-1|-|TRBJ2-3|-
TGCAGTGCCCTAGGTTTAAGTTCGCAGTATTTT
CSALGLSSQYF
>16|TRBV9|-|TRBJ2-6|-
TGTGCCAGCAGCGTAGCTGCAGGGACTGGGGCCAACGTCCTGACTTTC
CASSVAAGTGANVLTF
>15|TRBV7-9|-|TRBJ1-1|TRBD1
TGTGCCAGCAGCCCTCGGACAGGGCAGAACACTGAAGCTTTCTTT
CASSPRTGQNTEAFF
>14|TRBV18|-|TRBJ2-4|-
TGTGCCAGCTCACCGAATAGAGGTGGGAGCATTCAGTACTTC
CASSPNRGGSIQYF
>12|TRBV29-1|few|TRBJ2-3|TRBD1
TGCAGCGTTGCAGGGGGCGGCAATACGCAGTATTTT
CSVAGGGNTQYF
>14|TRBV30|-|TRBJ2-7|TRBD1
TGTGCCTGGGAAAGACAGGGTATCTTCTACGAGCAGTACTTC
CAWERQGIFYEQYF
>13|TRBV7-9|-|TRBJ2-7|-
TGTGCCAGCAGCTTAACCGCCCCATACGAGCAGTACTTC
CASSLTAPYEQYF
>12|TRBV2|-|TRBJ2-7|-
TGTGCCGCCGGGACTTCTTCCTACGAGCAGTACTTC
CAAGTSSYEQYF
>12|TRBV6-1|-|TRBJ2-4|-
TGTGCCAGCGCCTGGGGGCAAAACATTCAGTACTTC
CASAWGQNIQYF
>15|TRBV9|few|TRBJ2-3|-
TGTGCCAGCAGCGAACACGGGCTTAGCACAGATACGCAGTATTTT
CASSEHGLSTDTQYF
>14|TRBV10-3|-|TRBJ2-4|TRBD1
TGTGCCATCAGCACAGGGGGCGAATATAGCATTCAGTACTTC
CAISTGGEYSIQYF
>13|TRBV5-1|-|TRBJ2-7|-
TGCGCCAGTCGGGACGCCTTTGGGAACGAGCAGTACTTC
CASRDAFGNEQYF
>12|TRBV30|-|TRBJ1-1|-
TGTGCCTGGAGTCGGCGGAACACTGAAGCTTTCTTT
CAWSRRNTEAFF
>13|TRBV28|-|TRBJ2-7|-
TGTGCCAGCAGTTTAGGGACTCCCTACGAGCAGTACTTC
CASSLGTPYEQYF
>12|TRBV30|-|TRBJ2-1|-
TGTGCCCGGAGAGGGGGGAACAATGAGCAGTTCTTC
CARRGGNNEQFF
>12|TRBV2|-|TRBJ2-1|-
TGTGCCAGCAGTTACTTGCGGGATGAGCAGTTCTTC
CASSYLRDEQFF
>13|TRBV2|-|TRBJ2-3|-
TGTGCCAGCAGTGAAGACTTATCAGATACGCAGTATTTT
CASSEDLSDTQYF
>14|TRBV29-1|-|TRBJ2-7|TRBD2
TGCAGCGTTGATGAGGCGGGAGTAGGGTACGAGCAGTACTTC
CSVDEAGVGYEQYF
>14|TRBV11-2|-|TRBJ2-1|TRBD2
TGTGCCAGCGCGGGACTAGCGGGCTACAATGAGCAGTTCTTC
CASAGLAGYNEQFF
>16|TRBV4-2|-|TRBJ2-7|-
TGTGCCAGCAGCCAAGATGGGGCAGGAAGCCCCTACGAGCAGTACTTC
CASSQDGAGSPYEQYF
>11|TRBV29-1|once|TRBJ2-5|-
TGCAGCGGCGGGACAGAGGAGGCCCAGTACTTC
CSGGTEEAQYF
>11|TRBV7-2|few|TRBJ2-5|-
TGTGCCAGCAGCTTAAAAGAGACCCAGTACTTC
CASSLKETQYF
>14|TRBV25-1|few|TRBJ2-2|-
TGTGCCAGCAGTGAATATTTTAACACCGGGGAGCTGTTTTTT
CASSEYFNTGELFF
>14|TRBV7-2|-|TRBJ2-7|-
TGTGCCAGCAGCACCCGACAAGGGGCTGACGAGCAGTACTTC
CASSTRQGADEQYF
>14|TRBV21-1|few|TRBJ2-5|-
TGTGCCAGCACCCCGGGACAGCCACAAGAGACCCAGTACTTC
CASTPGQPQETQYF
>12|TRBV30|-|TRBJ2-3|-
TGTGCCTGGATTCACACCGGAGATACGCAGTATTTT
CAWIHTGDTQYF
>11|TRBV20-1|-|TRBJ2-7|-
TGCAGTGCTAGTAAATCCTACGAGCAGTACTTC
CSASKSYEQYF
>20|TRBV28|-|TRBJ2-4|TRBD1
TGTGCCAGCAGTTTCGTGCTGGACAGGGATTTTAGGTTGGCCAAAAACATTCAGTACTTC
CASSFVLDRDFRLAKNIQYF
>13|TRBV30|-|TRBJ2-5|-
TGTGCCTGGGCGCGACTAGGACAAGAGACCCAGTACTTC
CAWARLGQETQYF
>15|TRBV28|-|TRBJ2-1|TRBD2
TGTGCCAGCAGACGACTAGCGGGACGTATCAATGAGCAGTTCTTC
CASRRLAGRINEQFF
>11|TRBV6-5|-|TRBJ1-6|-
TGTGCCAGCATGGAATTTGCACCCCTCCACTTT
CASMEFAPLHF
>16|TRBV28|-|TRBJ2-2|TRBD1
TGTGCCAGCAGTAGGGGGCCAGGGGCGAGCACCGGGGAGCTGTTTTTT
CASSRGPGASTGELFF
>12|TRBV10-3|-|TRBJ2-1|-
TGTGCCATCGGAGAAAGCCACAATGAGCAGTTCTTC
CAIGESHNEQFF
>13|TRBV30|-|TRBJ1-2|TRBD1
TGTGCCTGGAGTCGGGACAGTGTTGATGGCTACACCTTC
CAWSRDSVDGYTF
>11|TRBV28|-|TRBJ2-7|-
TGTGCCAGCAGTTTAAGATACGAGCAGTACTTC
CASSLRYEQYF
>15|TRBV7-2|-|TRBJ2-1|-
TGTGCCAGCACCCGAGGGGGGCGCCCCTACAATGAGCAGTTCTTC
CASTRGGRPYNEQFF